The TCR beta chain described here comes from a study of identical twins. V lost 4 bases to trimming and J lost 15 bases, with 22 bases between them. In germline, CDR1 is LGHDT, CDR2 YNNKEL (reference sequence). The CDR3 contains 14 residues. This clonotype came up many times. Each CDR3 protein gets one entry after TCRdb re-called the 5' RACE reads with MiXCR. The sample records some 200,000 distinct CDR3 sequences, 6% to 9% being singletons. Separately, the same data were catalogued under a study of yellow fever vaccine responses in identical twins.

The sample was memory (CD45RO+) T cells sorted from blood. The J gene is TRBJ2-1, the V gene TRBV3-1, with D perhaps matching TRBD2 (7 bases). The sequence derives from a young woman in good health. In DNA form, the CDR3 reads TGTGCCAGCAGCCCCCCTCTGAAGGGGGGGCCAGGGTTCTTC. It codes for CASSPPLKGGPGFF.